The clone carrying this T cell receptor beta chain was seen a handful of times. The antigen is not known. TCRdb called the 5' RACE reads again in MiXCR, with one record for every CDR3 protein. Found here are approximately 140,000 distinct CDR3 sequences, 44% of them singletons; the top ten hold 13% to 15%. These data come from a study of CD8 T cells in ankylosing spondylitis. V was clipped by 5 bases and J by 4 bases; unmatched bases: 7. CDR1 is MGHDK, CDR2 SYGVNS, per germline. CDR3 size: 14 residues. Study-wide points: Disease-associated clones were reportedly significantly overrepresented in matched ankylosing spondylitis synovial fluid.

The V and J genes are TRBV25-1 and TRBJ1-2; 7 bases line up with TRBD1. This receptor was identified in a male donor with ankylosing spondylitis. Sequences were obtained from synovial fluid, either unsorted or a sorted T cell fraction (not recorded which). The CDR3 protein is CASSSDREGYGYTF. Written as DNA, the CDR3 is TGTGCCAGCAGTTCCGACAGGGAGGGCTATGGCTACACCTTC.